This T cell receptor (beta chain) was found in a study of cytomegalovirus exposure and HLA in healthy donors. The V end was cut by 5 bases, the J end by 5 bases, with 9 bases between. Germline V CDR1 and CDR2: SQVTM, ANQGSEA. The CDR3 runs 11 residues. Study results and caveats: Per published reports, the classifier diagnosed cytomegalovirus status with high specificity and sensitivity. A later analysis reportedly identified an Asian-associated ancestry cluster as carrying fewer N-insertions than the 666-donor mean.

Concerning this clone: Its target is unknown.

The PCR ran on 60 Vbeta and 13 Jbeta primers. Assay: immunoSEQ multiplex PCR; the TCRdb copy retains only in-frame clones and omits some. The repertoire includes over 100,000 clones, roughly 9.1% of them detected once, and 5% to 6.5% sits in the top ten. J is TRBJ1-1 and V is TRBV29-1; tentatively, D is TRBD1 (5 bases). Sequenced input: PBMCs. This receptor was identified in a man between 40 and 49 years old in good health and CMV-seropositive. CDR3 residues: CSVRGSTEAFF. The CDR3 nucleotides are TGCAGCGTTAGGGGTAGTACTGAAGCTTTCTTT.